Reported below is one TCR beta chain. Its cognate antigen is unknown. Repertoires were generated with immunoSEQ multiplex PCR, while TCRdb's copy carries only in-frame clones and drops some. This table has 80,000 or so clones, 90% appearing once. These data are taken from a study of T cell responses to AZD1222 COVID-19 vaccine. V dropped 1 base and J dropped 8 bases, with 15 bases sitting between them. The CDR3 sequence is 14 residues long. Germline CDR1 and CDR2: SGHNT and YYREEE (reference sequence). Overall study findings and caveats: Females outnumbered males among donors, who were mostly white British; clonal diversity was possibly underestimated.

Sequencing was performed on peripheral blood, taken on day 0 of AZD1222 vaccination. The sequence came from an adult in good health. V is TRBV5-4 and J is TRBJ1-1; D not certain. DNA for the CDR3: TGTGCCAGCAGCTTGAATGTCCCGGGCAGAGAAGCTTTCTTT. Its protein product is CASSLNVPGREAFF.